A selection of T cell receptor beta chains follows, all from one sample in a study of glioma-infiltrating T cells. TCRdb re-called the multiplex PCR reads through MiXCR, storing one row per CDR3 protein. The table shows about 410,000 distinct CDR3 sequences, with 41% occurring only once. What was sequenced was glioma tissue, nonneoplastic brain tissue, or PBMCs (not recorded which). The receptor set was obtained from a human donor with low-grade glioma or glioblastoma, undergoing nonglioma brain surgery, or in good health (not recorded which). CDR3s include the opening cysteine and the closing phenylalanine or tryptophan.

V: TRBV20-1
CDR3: CSASPTGINEKLFF

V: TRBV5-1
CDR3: CASSPLTGDLNIQYF

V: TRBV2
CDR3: CASSDAGQPLQDTQYF

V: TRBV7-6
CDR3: CASSSRGETEAFF

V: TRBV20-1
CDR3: CSAVTSSGRPDTQYF

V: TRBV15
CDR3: CATSPRGAGGRNTGELFF

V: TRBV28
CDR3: CASSYRAGSYERYF

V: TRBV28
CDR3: CASTQRWDTYGYTF

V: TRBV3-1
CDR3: CASSHPLRGKPYEQYF

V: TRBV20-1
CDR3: CSARKMAGKNIQYF

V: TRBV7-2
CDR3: CAIILDEAEQFF

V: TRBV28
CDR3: CASCYEASGSYQSF

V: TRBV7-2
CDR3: CASSLAGTGIDYGYTF

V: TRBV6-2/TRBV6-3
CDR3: CASSYSERGKNEQFF

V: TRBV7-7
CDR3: CASSPRPEETQYF

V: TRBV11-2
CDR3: CASSLELGVTEAFF

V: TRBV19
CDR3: CASSTVGRSPLHF

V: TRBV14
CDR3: CASGGVPYEQFF

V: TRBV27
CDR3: CASSLMGLQQETQHF

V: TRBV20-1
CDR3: CSARGDFGLPRAQETQYF

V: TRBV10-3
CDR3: CAISEYNDQPQHF

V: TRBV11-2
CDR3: CASSPDRGYYNEQFF